This TCR beta chain was identified in a study of T cell repertoires in cytomegalovirus infection. Study at large: Both recently identified HLA-C-restricted and well-studied HLA-B-restricted CMV epitopes were used in the study. In public TCR beta signatures, there were indications of both CMV infection and matching HLA type.

Study-wide results and limits: Carriers of CMV and the relevant HLA type were discriminated by public TCR beta frequency.

On this clonotype: Its antigen is as yet unknown.

TCRdb re-called the reads through MiXCR, storing one row per CDR3 protein. The profile shows 650,000 to 900,000 distinct CDR3 sequences, approximately 29% of them singletons. Germline lookup yields CDR1 MNHEY and CDR2 SVGEGT. The ends lost 5 bases at V and 2 bases at J; junction bases unmatched: 2. The CDR3 consists of 14 residues. The material was cultured CD8+ T cells from PBMCs, obtained from culture after CMV antigen stimulation. The TCR sequence derives from a human donor in good health (CMV status not recorded). Some clones in this sample may be carry-over from other donors' samples. The rearrangement uses TRBV6-2 or TRBV6-3 and TRBJ2-1; 8 bases align to TRBD2. The CDR3 is CASSRTSTYNEQFF. CDR3 in DNA: TGTGCCAGCAGTAGGACTAGCACCTACAATGAGCAGTTCTTC.